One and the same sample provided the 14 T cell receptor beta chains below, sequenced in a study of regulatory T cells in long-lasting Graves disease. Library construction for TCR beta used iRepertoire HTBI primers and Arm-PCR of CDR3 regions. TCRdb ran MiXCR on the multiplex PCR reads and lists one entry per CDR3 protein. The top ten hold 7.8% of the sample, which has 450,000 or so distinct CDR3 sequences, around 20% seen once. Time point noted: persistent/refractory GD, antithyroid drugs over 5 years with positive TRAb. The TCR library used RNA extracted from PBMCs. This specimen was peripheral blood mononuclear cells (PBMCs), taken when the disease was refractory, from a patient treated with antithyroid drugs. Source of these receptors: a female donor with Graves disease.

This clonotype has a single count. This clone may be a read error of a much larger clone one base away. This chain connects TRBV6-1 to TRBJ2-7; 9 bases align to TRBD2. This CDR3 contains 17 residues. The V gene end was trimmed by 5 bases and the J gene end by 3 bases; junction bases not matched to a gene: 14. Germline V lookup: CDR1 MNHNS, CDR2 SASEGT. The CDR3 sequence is CASSLHALAGLVYEQYF. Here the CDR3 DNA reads TGTGCCAGCAGTCTTCACGCGCTAGCGGGATTAGTCTACGAGCAGTACTTC.

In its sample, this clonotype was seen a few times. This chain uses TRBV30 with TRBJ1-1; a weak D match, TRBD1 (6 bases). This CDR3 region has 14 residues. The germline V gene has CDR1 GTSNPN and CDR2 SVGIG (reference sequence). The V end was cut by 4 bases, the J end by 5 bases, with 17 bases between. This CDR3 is CAWTNIGGQTEAFF. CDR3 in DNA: TGTGCCTGGACTAATATCGGGGGGCAAACTGAAGCTTTCTTT.

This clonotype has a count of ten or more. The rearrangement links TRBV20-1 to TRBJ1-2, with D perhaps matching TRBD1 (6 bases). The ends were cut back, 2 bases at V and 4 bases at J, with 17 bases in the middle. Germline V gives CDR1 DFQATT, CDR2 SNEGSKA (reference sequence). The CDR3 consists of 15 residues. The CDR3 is CSARRAGGGPYGYTF. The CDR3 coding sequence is TGCAGTGCTAGAAGGGCTGGGGGGGGCCCCTATGGCTACACCTTC.

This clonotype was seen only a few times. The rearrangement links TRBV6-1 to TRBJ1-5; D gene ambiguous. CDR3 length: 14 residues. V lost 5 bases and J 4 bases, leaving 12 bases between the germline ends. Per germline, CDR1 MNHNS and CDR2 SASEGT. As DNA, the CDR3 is TGTGCCAGCAGTCGAGGATCCTTAAATCAGCCCCAGCATTTT. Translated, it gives CASSRGSLNQPQHF.

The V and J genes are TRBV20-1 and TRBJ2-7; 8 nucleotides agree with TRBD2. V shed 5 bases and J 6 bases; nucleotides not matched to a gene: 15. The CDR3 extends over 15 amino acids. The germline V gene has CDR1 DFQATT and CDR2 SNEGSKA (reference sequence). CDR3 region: CSASEGRGRWFEQYF. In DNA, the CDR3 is TGCAGTGCTTCAGAGGGTCGCGGGAGGTGGTTCGAGCAGTACTTC.

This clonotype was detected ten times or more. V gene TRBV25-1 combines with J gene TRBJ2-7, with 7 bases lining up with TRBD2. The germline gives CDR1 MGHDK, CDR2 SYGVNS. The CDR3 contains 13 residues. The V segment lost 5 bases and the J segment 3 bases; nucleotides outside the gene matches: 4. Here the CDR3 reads CASSIAGGYEQYF. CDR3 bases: TGTGCCAGCAGTATAGCGGGCGGCTACGAGCAGTACTTC.

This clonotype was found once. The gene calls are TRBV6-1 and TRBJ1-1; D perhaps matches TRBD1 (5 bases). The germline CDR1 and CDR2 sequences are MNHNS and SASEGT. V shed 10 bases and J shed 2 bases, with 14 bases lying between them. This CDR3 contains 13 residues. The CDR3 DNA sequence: TGTGCCACCTACGGGGGTGAAAACACTGAAGCTTTCTTT. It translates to CATYGGENTEAFF.

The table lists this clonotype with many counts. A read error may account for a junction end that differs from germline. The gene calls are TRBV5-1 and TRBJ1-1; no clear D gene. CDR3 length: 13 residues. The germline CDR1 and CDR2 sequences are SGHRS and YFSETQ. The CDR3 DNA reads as TGTGCCAGCAGTCTGACATCTGCCACTGAAGCTTTCTTT. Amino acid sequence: CASSLTSATEAFF.

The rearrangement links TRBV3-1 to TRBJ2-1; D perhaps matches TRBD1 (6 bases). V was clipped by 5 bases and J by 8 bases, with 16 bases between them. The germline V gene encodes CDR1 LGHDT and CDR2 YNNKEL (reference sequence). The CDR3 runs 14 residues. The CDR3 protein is CASSLPTGSHEQFF. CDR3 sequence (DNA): TGTGCCAGCAGCTTACCAACAGGGAGCCATGAGCAGTTCTTC.

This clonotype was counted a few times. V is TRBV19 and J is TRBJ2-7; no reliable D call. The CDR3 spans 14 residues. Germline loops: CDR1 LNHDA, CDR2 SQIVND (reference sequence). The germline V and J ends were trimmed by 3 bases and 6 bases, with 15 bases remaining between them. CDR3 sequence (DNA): TGTGCCAGTAGTATTATATCCGCAACGGCCGAGCAGTACTTC. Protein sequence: CASSIISATAEQYF.

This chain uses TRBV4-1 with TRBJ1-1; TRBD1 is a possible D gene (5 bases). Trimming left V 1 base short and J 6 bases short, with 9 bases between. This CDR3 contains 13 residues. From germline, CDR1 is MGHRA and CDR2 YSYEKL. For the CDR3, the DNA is TGCGCCAGCAGCCAAGCCGGAGGGGCTGAAGCTTTCTTT. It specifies CASSQAGGAEAFF.

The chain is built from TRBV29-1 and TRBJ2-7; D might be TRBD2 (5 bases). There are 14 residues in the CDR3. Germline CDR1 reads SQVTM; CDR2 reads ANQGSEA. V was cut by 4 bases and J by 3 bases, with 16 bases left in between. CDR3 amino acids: CSVVTGGRIYEQYF. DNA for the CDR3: TGCAGCGTTGTAACTGGCGGGCGGATCTACGAGCAGTACTTC.

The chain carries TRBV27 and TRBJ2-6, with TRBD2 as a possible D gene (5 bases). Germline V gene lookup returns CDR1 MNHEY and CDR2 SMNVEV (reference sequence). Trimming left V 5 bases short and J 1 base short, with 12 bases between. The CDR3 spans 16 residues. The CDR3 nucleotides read TGTGCCAGCAGTGCAGACGGACTGTCTGGGGCCAACGTCCTGACTTTC. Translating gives CASSADGLSGANVLTF.

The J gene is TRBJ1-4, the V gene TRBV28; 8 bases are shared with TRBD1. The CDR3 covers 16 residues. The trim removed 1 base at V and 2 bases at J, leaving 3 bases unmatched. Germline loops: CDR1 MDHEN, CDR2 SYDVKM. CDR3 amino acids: CASSLYQGATNEKLFF. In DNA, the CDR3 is TGTGCCAGCAGTTTATACCAGGGGGCCACTAATGAAAAACTGTTTTTT.